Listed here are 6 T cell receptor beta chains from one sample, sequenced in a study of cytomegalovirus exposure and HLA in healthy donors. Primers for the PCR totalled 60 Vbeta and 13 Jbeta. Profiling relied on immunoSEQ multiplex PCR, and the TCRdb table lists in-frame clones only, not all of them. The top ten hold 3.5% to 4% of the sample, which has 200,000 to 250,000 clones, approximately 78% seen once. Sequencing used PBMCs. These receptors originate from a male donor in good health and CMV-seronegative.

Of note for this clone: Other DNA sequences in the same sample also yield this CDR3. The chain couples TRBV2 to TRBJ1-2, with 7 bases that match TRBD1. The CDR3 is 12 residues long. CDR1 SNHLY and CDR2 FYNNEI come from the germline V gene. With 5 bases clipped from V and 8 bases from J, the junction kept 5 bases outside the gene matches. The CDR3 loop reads CASSRQGRGYTF. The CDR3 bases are TGTGCCAGCAGTAGACAGGGCCGAGGCTACACCTTC.

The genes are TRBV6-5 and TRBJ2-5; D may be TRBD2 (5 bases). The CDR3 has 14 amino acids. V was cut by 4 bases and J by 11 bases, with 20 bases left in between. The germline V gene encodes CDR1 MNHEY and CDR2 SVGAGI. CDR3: CASSLSPLVWEQYF. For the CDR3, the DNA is TGTGCCAGCAGTTTGTCTCCCTTAGTGTGGGAGCAGTACTTC.

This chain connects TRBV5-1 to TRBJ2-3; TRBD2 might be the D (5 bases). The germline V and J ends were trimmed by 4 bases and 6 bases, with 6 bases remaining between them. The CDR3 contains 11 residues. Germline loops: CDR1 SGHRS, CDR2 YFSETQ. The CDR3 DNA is TGCGCCAGCAGCCCGGGGGATACGCAGTATTTT. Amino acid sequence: CASSPGDTQYF.

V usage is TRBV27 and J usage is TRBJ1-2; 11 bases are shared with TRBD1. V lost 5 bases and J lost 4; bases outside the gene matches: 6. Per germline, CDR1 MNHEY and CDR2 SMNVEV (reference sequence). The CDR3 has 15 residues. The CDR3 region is CASSPGTGGVYGYTF. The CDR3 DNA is TGTGCCAGCAGTCCAGGGACAGGGGGGGTCTATGGCTACACCTTC.

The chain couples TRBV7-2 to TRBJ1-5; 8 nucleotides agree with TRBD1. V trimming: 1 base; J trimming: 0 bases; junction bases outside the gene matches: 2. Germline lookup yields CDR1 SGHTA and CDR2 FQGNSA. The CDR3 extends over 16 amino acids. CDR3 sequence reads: CASSLGGTGSNQPQHF. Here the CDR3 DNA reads TGTGCCAGCAGCTTAGGGGGGACAGGTAGCAATCAGCCCCAGCATTTT.

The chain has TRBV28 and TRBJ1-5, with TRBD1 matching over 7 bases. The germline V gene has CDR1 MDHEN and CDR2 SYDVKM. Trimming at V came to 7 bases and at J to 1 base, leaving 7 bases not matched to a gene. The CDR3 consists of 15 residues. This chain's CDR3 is CASTYRGRSNQPQHF. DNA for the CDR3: TGTGCCAGCACCTACAGGGGACGGAGCAATCAGCCCCAGCATTTT.